Below are 10 T cell receptor beta chains sequenced from a single sample in a study of T cell changes during pregnancy in multiple sclerosis. Data came from immunoSEQ multiplex PCR; TCRdb stores just in-frame clones and leaves some out. This repertoire shows 50,000 or so clones, 92% found once; its top ten account for roughly 0.71%. The input for sequencing was CD4+ T cells from peripheral blood mononuclear cells, taken in the third trimester of pregnancy. The source of these receptors is a female donor with multiple sclerosis, enrolled in a pregnancy study.

The chain joins TRBV7-2 to TRBJ1-3, with D perhaps matching TRBD1 (5 bases). This CDR3 spans 13 amino acids. The germline V gene has CDR1 SGHTA and CDR2 FQGNSA. Written as DNA, the CDR3 is TGTGCATCAGGGCCCCACTCTGGAAACACCATATATTTT. Its protein is CASGPHSGNTIYF.

This clone appeared once. The V call is TRBV4-3, the J call TRBJ1-6, with 11 bases that match TRBD1. Germline V gene lookup returns CDR1 LGHNA and CDR2 YSLEER. The junction had 14 bases not matched to a gene; V was cut back by 2 bases and J by 11 bases. CDR3 length equals 18 residues. CDR3 DNA sequence: TGCGCCAGCAGCCAAAATGCCTTGTCCCAGGACAGGGGGCCACCCCTCCACTTT. Translated: CASSQNALSQDRGPPLHF.

The chain has TRBV5-6 and TRBJ2-7; weak D call: TRBD2 (5 bases). V was clipped by 2 bases and J by 0 bases, with 6 bases between them. CDR3 size: 13 residues. In germline, CDR1 is SGHDT, CDR2 YYEEEE. The CDR3 reads CASSFRDSYEQYF. CDR3 coding DNA: TGTGCCAGCAGCTTTCGGGACTCCTACGAGCAGTACTTC.

The chain recombines TRBV10-3 with TRBJ1-6, with 7 bases fitting TRBD1. V lost 0 bases, J lost 10 bases, and 3 bases stayed unmatched. CDR1 is ENHRY, CDR2 SYGVKD, per germline. This CDR3 region has 14 residues. CDR3 residues: CAISESGGQSPLHF. CDR3 bases: TGTGCCATCAGTGAGTCAGGGGGCCAATCACCCCTCCACTTT.

This sequence joins TRBV7-2 and TRBJ2-1; 7 nucleotides line up with TRBD2. With 3 bases clipped from V and 2 bases from J, the junction kept 4 bases outside the gene matches. Germline-derived CDR1 and CDR2 are SGHTA and FQGNSA. The CDR3 has 15 amino acids. DNA of the CDR3: TGTGCCAGCAGCTTGGGCGGGGGAACCTACAATGAGCAGTTCTTC. It is translated as CASSLGGGTYNEQFF.

This chain connects TRBV4-3 to TRBJ1-1, with D possibly TRBD1 on 5 matching bases. The germline V and J ends were trimmed by 1 base and 5 bases, with 11 bases remaining between them. In germline, CDR1 is LGHNA, CDR2 YSLEER. The CDR3 extends over 14 amino acids. The CDR3 DNA reads as TGCGCCAGCAGCCAAGCTCTGGGGGGGACTGAAGCTTTCTTT. This translates into CASSQALGGTEAFF.

The V gene is TRBV5-8, the J gene TRBJ1-2; D might be TRBD1 (5 bases). Germline loops: CDR1 SGHTS, CDR2 YDEGEE. The germline V and J ends were trimmed by 4 bases and 4 bases, with 17 bases remaining between them. This CDR3 comprises 15 residues. The CDR3 spells CASSPGGRISYGYTF. CDR3 nucleotides: TGTGCCAGCAGCCCGGGGGGGAGGATTTCCTATGGCTACACCTTC.

About this clone: Its ends do not fully match the called genes, so a read error is possible. V gene TRBV7-7 combines with J gene TRBJ2-5; 7 bases align to TRBD1. The CDR3 extends over 14 amino acids. In germline, CDR1 is SSHAT, CDR2 FNYEAQ (reference sequence). DNA for the CDR3: TGTGCTAGCAGCGTCACAGGGGCCGGAGAGACCCAGTACTTC. This encodes CASSVTGAGETQYF.

This clone was seen just once. J is TRBJ1-3 and V is TRBV19; D gene unclear. With 4 bases removed from V and 0 bases from J, the gap between germline ends came to 7 bases. The CDR3 has 14 residues. Germline CDR1 and CDR2: LNHDA and SQIVND (reference sequence). The CDR3 protein is CASSNTASGNTIYF. The CDR3 bases are TGTGCCAGTAGTAACACAGCCTCTGGAAACACCATATATTTT. Full variable domain (outside the CDR3, taken from reference TRBV19 and TRBJ1-3): DGGITQSPKYLFRKEGQNVTLSCEQNLNHDAMYWYRQDPGQGLRLIYYSQIVNDFQKGDIAEGYSVSREKKESFPLTVTSAQKNPTAFYLCASSNTASGNTIYFGEGSWLTVV.

The J gene is TRBJ1-1, the V gene TRBV30; 7 bases line up with TRBD1. With V trimmed by 8 bases and J by 0 bases, 9 bases remained unmatched. The germline gives CDR1 GTSNPN, CDR2 SVGIG (reference sequence). The CDR3 totals 14 residues. In nucleotides, the CDR3 is TGTGCCACCCAAGGGGGCAGTGTGAACACTGAAGCTTTCTTT. It yields the protein CATQGGSVNTEAFF.